This T cell receptor beta chain was obtained from a study of T-cell reconstitution after alpha-beta-depleted transplantation in children. Study results and limitations: T cells produced anew were the main source of T-cell counts and diversity one year after transplant.

Trimming took off 3 bases at V and 6 bases at J, with 24 bases between the two ends. Germline CDR1 is LNHNV and CDR2 is YYDKDF (reference sequence). The CDR3 runs to 17 residues. With regard to this clonotype: No antigen is known for it.

TCRbeta library preparation incorporated unique molecular identifiers. TCRdb independently ran MiXCR on the PCR reads; one entry per CDR3 protein. Among fewer than 700,000 distinct CDR3 sequences listed, approximately 12% were seen once. The chain joins TRBV15 to TRBJ2-7, with TRBD1 as a possible D gene (7 bases). The source material was PBMCs, mostly from graft donor cells, sampled 360 days after TCRalphabeta/CD19-depleted stem cell transplant. The TCR originated in a male patient between 10 and 17 years old who had a stem cell transplant for acute myeloid leukemia, so the T cells may come from the graft donor. CDR3: CATSSVGTAARGIEQYF. CDR3 coding DNA: TGTGCCACCAGCAGCGTCGGGACAGCGGCTCGGGGGATCGAGCAGTACTTC. The variable domain in full, with the rest retrieved from reference TRBV15 and TRBJ2-7, is DAMVIQNPRYQVTQFGKPVTLSCSQTLNHNVMYWYQQKSSQAPKLLFHYYDKDFNNEADTPDNFQSRRPNTSFCFLDIRSPGLGDTAMYLCATSSVGTAARGIEQYFGPGTRLTVT.